This record concerns one TCR beta chain sequence. Antigen specificity is unknown. The entry originates in a study of T cell responses to AZD1222 COVID-19 vaccine. Study-level findings and limits: In a largely white British group with more females than males, clonal diversity was possibly underestimated. Only 5 or 6 individuals given AZD1222 were seropositive at baseline. Elevations in Spike-specific TCR breadth and depth followed administration of two AZD1222 doses.

The study pooled second doses at about 4 or about 12 weeks. CDR3 size: 15 residues. CDR1 MNHEY and CDR2 SVGAGI come from the germline V gene. V was clipped by 5 bases and J by 6 bases, with 17 bases between them. Produced via immunoSEQ multiplex PCR; TCRdb's table is partial and in-frame only. Seen here are around 130,000 clones, about 89% observed once, and the top ten hold roughly a tenth. The TCR sequence derives from an adult who received the AZD1222 COVID-19 vaccine. The V and J genes are TRBV6-5 and TRBJ1-5, with D hard to call. The sample was peripheral blood, taken 28 days after the second AZD1222 dose. The CDR3 loop reads CASSLPGAPPQPQHF. For the CDR3, the DNA is TGTGCCAGCAGTCTACCGGGAGCACCACCTCAGCCCCAGCATTTT.